The 24 T cell receptor beta chains reported below all come from one sample, sequenced in a study of cytomegalovirus exposure and HLA in healthy donors (dated by TCRdb to the late 2010s). The method behind the library was the immunoSEQ multiplex PCR assay. For the multiplex PCR, a mixture combining 60 forward primers for TCR Vbeta segments and 13 reverse primers for TCR Jbeta segments was used. TCRdb limited this immuneACCESS table to in-frame rearrangements with V and J called. A share of clones is missing; checked studies link under half to unresolved V genes, and the rest is unexplained. This sample lists 89,000 or so clones; around 80% were detected once. The ten largest make up roughly 9.7% of the sample. Specimen: PBMCs. These receptors all come from a young man in good health and CMV-seropositive.

The V and J genes are TRBV2 and TRBJ1-5; 8 nucleotides agree with TRBD1. The CDR3 sequence is 13 residues long. With V trimmed by 6 bases and J by 6 bases, 4 bases remained unmatched. Germline CDR1 reads SNHLY; CDR2 reads FYNNEI. This CDR3 is CASSRTGSQPQHF. The CDR3 DNA sequence: TGTGCCAGCAGCAGGACAGGGAGTCAGCCCCAGCATTTT.

The chain combines TRBV6-1 with TRBJ2-7, with D tentatively TRBD2 (6 bases). The CDR3 runs to 15 residues. Trimming shortened V by 5 bases and J by 2 bases, and 16 bases separated the two germline ends. CDR1 and CDR2 from the germline V gene are MNHNS and SASEGT. The CDR3 DNA follows: TGTGCCAGCAGTAGCAGGGCTCCGGGGGCCTACGAGCAGTACTTC. This encodes CASSSRAPGAYEQYF.

The V gene is TRBV18, the J gene TRBJ1-4; no firm D call. This CDR3 comprises 16 residues. Germline CDR1 is KGHSH and CDR2 is LQKENI. V lost 3 bases to trimming and J lost 0 bases, with 11 bases between them. CDR3 in amino acids: CASSPMGPATNEKLFF. The CDR3 DNA reads as TGTGCCAGCTCACCTATGGGCCCTGCAACTAATGAAAAACTGTTTTTT. Full variable domain (remainder filled in from reference TRBV18 and TRBJ1-4): NAGVMQNPRHLVRRRGQEARLRCSPMKGHSHVYWYRQLPEEGLKFMVYLQKENIIDESGMPKERFSAEFPKEGPSILRIQQVVRGDSAAYFCASSPMGPATNEKLFFGSGTQLSVL.

The chain is built from TRBV27 and TRBJ2-6; TRBD2 matches 7 bases. V trimming: 3 bases; J trimming: 3 bases; junction bases outside the gene matches: 17. The CDR3 length is 20 residues. The V gene's germline CDR1 is MNHEY and CDR2 SMNVEV (reference sequence). The CDR3, as DNA: TGTGCCAGCAGTTTTTACCAGCTGGGCGGGGGAAACGTTGGGGCCAACGTCCTGACTTTC. This encodes CASSFYQLGGGNVGANVLTF.

The chain uses TRBV15 and TRBJ1-2; D is perhaps TRBD1 (5 bases). Germline CDR1 LNHNV, CDR2 YYDKDF (reference sequence). Trimming took 0 bases from V and 2 from J, leaving 7 bases between them. The CDR3 covers 14 residues. The CDR3 protein is CATSREKGNYGYTF. The CDR3 DNA sequence: TGTGCCACCAGCAGAGAGAAGGGGAACTATGGCTACACCTTC.

This clone has more than one count but fewer than ten. The chain links TRBV30 to TRBJ2-7, with D possibly matching TRBD1 (5 bases). Per the germline V gene, CDR1 is GTSNPN and CDR2 is SVGIG (reference sequence). The CDR3 length is 15 residues. The V end was cut by 1 base, the J end by 0 bases, with 13 bases between. As DNA, the CDR3 is TGTGCCTGGAGTGGGGGCAGGTCGAGCTCCTACGAGCAGTACTTC. This sequence encodes CAWSGGRSSSYEQYF.

V is TRBV9 and J is TRBJ2-5; 10 nucleotides match TRBD2. The CDR3 totals 15 residues. V lost 0 bases, J lost 5 bases, and 4 bases stayed unmatched. The germline V gene has CDR1 SGDLS and CDR2 YYNGEE. The CDR3 nucleotides read TGTGCCAGCAGCGTAGCAGCGGGGGGGCCTGAGACCCAGTACTTC. Translating gives CASSVAAGGPETQYF.

The rearrangement joins TRBV19 to TRBJ2-7, with a weak D call TRBD1 (5 bases). This CDR3 has 13 residues. CDR1 LNHDA and CDR2 SQIVND come from the germline V gene (reference sequence). V was clipped by 6 bases and J by 3 bases, with 12 bases between them. The CDR3 DNA sequence: TGTGCCAGTAGCAAGACAGCTTTCTACGAGCAGTACTTC. The encoded protein is CASSKTAFYEQYF.

This chain uses TRBV4-2 with TRBJ2-6, with TRBD1 as a possible D gene (6 bases). This CDR3 has 15 residues. Germline CDR1 is LGHNA and CDR2 is YNFKEQ. V lost 7 bases and J 0 bases, leaving 10 bases between the germline ends. The CDR3 nucleotides read TGTGCCAGCACCCTACAGGGCTCTGGGGCCAACGTCCTGACTTTC. Translating gives CASTLQGSGANVLTF.

To note about this clone: The same CDR3 also results from other DNA sequences found in this sample. The chain has TRBV7-9 and TRBJ1-4; 12 nucleotides align to TRBD1. The ends lost 6 bases at V and 7 bases at J; junction bases unmatched: 3. The germline V gene encodes CDR1 SEHNR and CDR2 FQNEAQ (reference sequence). The CDR3 runs 14 residues. Written as DNA, the CDR3 is TGTGCCAGCAGGGGACAGGGGGCTGTTGAAAAACTGTTTTTT. Amino acids: CASRGQGAVEKLFF.

This clone was detected once. CDR3 in DNA: TGTGCCAGCAGCGTCAGGGGGACTGGGGCCAACGTCCTGACTTTC. This sequence encodes CASSVRGTGANVLTF. This chain connects TRBV9 to TRBJ2-6, with 7 nucleotides matching TRBD1. Germline V gene lookup returns CDR1 SGDLS and CDR2 YYNGEE. The CDR3 sequence is 15 residues long. V lost 2 bases to trimming and J lost 2 bases; unmatched junction nucleotides: 1.

V and J are TRBV5-1 and TRBJ1-4; no reliable D call. Germline V lookup: CDR1 SGHRS, CDR2 YFSETQ. Trimming left V 1 base short and J 0 bases short, with 7 bases between. The CDR3 totals 15 residues. In DNA form, the CDR3 reads TGCGCCAGCAGCTTGCGAGGGACAACTAATGAAAAACTGTTTTTT. Its protein is CASSLRGTTNEKLFF. Full variable domain (remainder filled in from reference TRBV5-1 and TRBJ1-4): KAGVTQTPRYLIKTRGQQVTLSCSPISGHRSVSWYQQTPGQGLQFLFEYFSETQRNKGNFPGRFSGRQFSNSRSEMNVSTLELGDSALYLCASSLRGTTNEKLFFGSGTQLSVL.

The CDR3 loop reads CASSKSGSGSYYNSPLHF. The CDR3 region has the DNA TGTGCCAGCAGCAAATCTGGGTCGGGGTCCTACTATAATTCACCCCTCCACTTT. This chain links TRBV21-1 with TRBJ1-6. TRBV21-1 is given as a pseudogene. This CDR3 has 18 residues.

This clone was seen only a few times. The rearrangement uses TRBV4-1 and TRBJ2-7, with 10 bases fitting TRBD2. CDR1 MGHRA and CDR2 YSYEKL come from the germline V gene. J was trimmed by 3 bases and V by 1 base; bases with no gene match: 3. The CDR3 has 15 residues. The CDR3 here is CASSQVTSGDYEQYF. CDR3 nucleotides: TGCGCCAGCAGCCAAGTCACTAGCGGGGACTACGAGCAGTACTTC.

The chain combines TRBV13 with TRBJ2-7, with a tentative D call TRBD2 (5 bases). This CDR3 comprises 13 residues. Trimming took off 5 bases at V and 4 bases at J, with 12 bases between the two ends. The germline CDR1 and CDR2 sequences are PRHDT and FYEKMQ (reference sequence). DNA for the CDR3: TGTGCCAGCAGCCCAATAGGAGGTTACGAGCAGTACTTC. It is translated as CASSPIGGYEQYF.

The sample holds one count of this clone. The CDR3 reads CASSPRGSLNQPQHF. Here the CDR3 DNA reads TGTGCCAGCTCACCACGCGGCAGTTTAAATCAGCCCCAGCATTTT. This chain joins TRBV18 and TRBJ1-5; D not resolved. V lost 1 base, J lost 4 bases, and 11 bases lay in between. Per the germline V gene, CDR1 is KGHSH and CDR2 is LQKENI. This CDR3 has 15 residues.

This clone has just one count. The chain links TRBV7-6 to TRBJ2-1, with D maybe TRBD2 (6 bases). This CDR3 region has 15 residues. Looked up from germline, CDR1 is SGHVS and CDR2 is FNYEAQ. V lost 5 bases and J 6 bases, leaving 17 bases between the germline ends. The CDR3 DNA follows: TGTGCCAGCAGCCCCCAAATGTTTAGCGGCAATGAGCAGTTCTTC. Translating gives CASSPQMFSGNEQFF.

The CDR3 sequence: CAWSVSGDSNQPQHF. The CDR3, as DNA: TGTGCCTGGAGTGTATCAGGGGATAGCAATCAGCCCCAGCATTTT. The rearrangement links TRBV30 to TRBJ1-5, with TRBD1 as a possible D gene (6 bases). Per the germline V gene, CDR1 is GTSNPN and CDR2 is SVGIG (reference sequence). Trimming removed 0 bases from V and 0 bases from J, with 9 bases in between. This CDR3 is built from 15 residues.

The chain links TRBV30 to TRBJ2-4; tentative D call: TRBD2 (5 bases). Germline CDR1 and CDR2: GTSNPN and SVGIG (reference sequence). This CDR3 contains 14 residues. The ends were cut back, 0 bases at V and 2 bases at J, with 8 bases in the middle. The CDR3 sequence: CAWSVPGSKNIQYF. The CDR3 DNA is TGTGCCTGGAGTGTACCGGGGTCCAAAAACATTCAGTACTTC.

The rearrangement uses TRBV2 and TRBJ2-7, with 8 bases aligning to TRBD2. With V trimmed by 0 bases and J by 2 bases, 6 bases remained unmatched. This CDR3 has 16 amino acids. CDR1 and CDR2 from the germline V gene are SNHLY and FYNNEI. CDR3 bases: TGTGCCAGCAGTGAAGCAGACGGGGGGGGCCCCTACGAGCAGTACTTC. As protein: CASSEADGGGPYEQYF.

This sequence joins TRBV2 and TRBJ1-5, with D perhaps TRBD1 (5 bases). Trimming stripped 3 bases from V and 2 bases from J, with 8 bases between. Germline V CDR1 and CDR2: SNHLY, FYNNEI. The CDR3 is made up of 14 amino acids. CDR3 residues: CASSDPRGNQPQHF. The CDR3, as DNA: TGTGCCAGCAGTGACCCCAGGGGCAATCAGCCCCAGCATTTT.

The J gene is TRBJ2-1, the V gene TRBV9, with TRBD1 as a possible D gene (6 bases). The CDR3 is 15 amino acids. V was pared by 0 bases and J by 3 bases, with 10 bases between. The V gene's germline CDR1 is SGDLS and CDR2 YYNGEE. The chain's CDR3 is CASSVDQGSYNEQFF. Here the CDR3 DNA reads TGTGCCAGCAGCGTAGACCAGGGGAGCTACAATGAGCAGTTCTTC.

The chain links TRBV4-1 to TRBJ1-1; unclear D gene. Between the trimmed V and J ends, which lost 1 base and 2 bases, there was a span of 20 bases. The CDR3 runs 18 residues. Germline V gene data show CDR1 as MGHRA and CDR2 as YSYEKL. The CDR3 region has the DNA TGCGCCAGCAGCCAAGTCCTAAGTTTCCCAGACTCCAACACTGAAGCTTTCTTT. Translating gives CASSQVLSFPDSNTEAFF.

The chain combines TRBV4-2 with TRBJ1-1; D call uncertain. Trimming removed 0 bases from V and 11 bases from J, with 13 bases in between. The CDR3 is 13 residues long. Germline V gives CDR1 LGHNA, CDR2 YNFKEQ. CDR3 loop: CASSQDLSSLAFF. The CDR3 DNA follows: TGTGCCAGCAGCCAAGATCTGAGTTCCCTGGCTTTCTTT.